Below are 6 T cell receptor beta chains sequenced from a single sample in a study of blood T cell repertoires in COVID-19 (dated by TCRdb to about 2020). The library was generated by the immunoSEQ multiplex PCR assay. TCRdb holds this immuneACCESS table with in-frame rearrangements only. Some clones are missing; in checked studies, unresolved V genes explain under half, and the rest has no known cause. The sample table contains approximately 100,000 clones; only one count was recorded for around 92% of them. Of the sample, 5% to 6% is held by the ten largest clones. Sample: peripheral blood. Receptors were obtained from a man over 45 with active COVID-19.

The chain employs TRBV9 and TRBJ2-3; 12 positions match TRBD2. This CDR3 has 16 residues. V gave up 4 bases and J gave up 6 bases; unmatched junction bases: 9. Germline V gives CDR1 SGDLS, CDR2 YYNGEE. The CDR3: CASSPWTSGNGDTQYF. In DNA, the CDR3 is TGTGCCAGCAGCCCTTGGACTAGCGGGAACGGGGATACGCAGTATTTT.

The chain recombines TRBV7-6 with TRBJ2-6; unclear D gene. This CDR3 is built from 15 residues. Germline-derived CDR1 and CDR2 are SGHVS and FNYEAQ. V was pared by 5 bases and J by 0 bases, with 8 bases between. The CDR3: CASSLSSSGANVLTF. The CDR3, as DNA: TGTGCCAGCAGCCTTTCGAGCTCTGGGGCCAACGTCCTGACTTTC.

The V and J genes are TRBV5-4 and TRBJ2-2; 11 bases are shared with TRBD1. V lost 1 base to trimming and J lost 6 bases; unmatched junction nucleotides: 2. The germline gives CDR1 SGHNT, CDR2 YYREEE (reference sequence). The CDR3 runs 15 residues. The CDR3 region is CASSLWDRGAGELFF. In nucleotides, the CDR3 is TGTGCCAGCAGCTTGTGGGACAGGGGGGCCGGGGAGCTGTTTTTT.

The table lists this clone with a count of one. This chain uses TRBV5-3 with TRBJ2-3; D possibly corresponds to TRBD2 (6 bases). TRBV5-3 is reported as an ORF; its role is uncertain. CDR3 length equals 12 residues. V gave up 5 bases and J gave up 14 bases, with 18 bases separating them. The CDR3 protein is CARRDLATRGYF. The DNA for the CDR3 is TGTGCCAGAAGAGACCTAGCGACCCGGGGGTATTTT.

The genes are TRBV6-4 and TRBJ1-1; 8 positions agree with TRBD1. V shed 3 bases, J shed 4 bases, and the junction held 7 bases outside the gene matches. The CDR3 covers 15 residues. Germline V lookup: CDR1 MRHNA, CDR2 SNTAGT. The CDR3 DNA sequence: TGTGCCAGCAGTGAGAACAGGGGGTCGGTCACTGAAGCTTTCTTT. Its translation: CASSENRGSVTEAFF.

This chain links TRBV6-1 with TRBJ2-7, with a weak D call TRBD2 (5 bases). This CDR3 contains 14 residues. Trimming took off 3 bases at V and 3 bases at J, with 12 bases between the two ends. Germline V lookup: CDR1 MNHNS, CDR2 SASEGT. CDR3 in amino acids: CASSDLRSGYEQYF. CDR3 coding DNA: TGTGCCAGCAGTGATTTACGGAGCGGCTACGAGCAGTACTTC.